This is a list of T cell receptor beta chains from one sample in a study of cytomegalovirus exposure and HLA in healthy donors. Here immunoSEQ multiplex PCR was the method, and the copy in TCRdb shows in-frame clones only, minus some. The sample yields 90,000 or so clones, 55% to 75% seen once. The specimen was PBMCs. The receptor set was obtained from a woman aged 18-29 years in good health and CMV-seropositive. Both conserved end residues are part of each CDR3. D genes are given only for firm matches. Size is stated for part of the rows, as once, few or many counts, or as a class when the clone is expanded.

d_call | clone_size | j_call | v_call | cdr3_aa | cdr3_nt
TRBD2 | few | TRBJ2-2 | TRBV7-2 | CASTLIAGWDTGELFF | TGTGCCAGCACCCTAATAGCGGGGTGGGACACCGGGGAGCTGTTTTTT
NA | NA | TRBJ2-7 | TRBV11-1 | CASSLSEQVQYF | TGTGCCAGCAGCTTATCGGAACAGGTTCAGTACTTC
NA | NA | TRBJ2-3 | TRBV12-5 | CASGSVTSPDTQYF | TGTGCTAGTGGTTCGGTTACGAGCCCAGATACGCAGTATTTT
TRBD1 | once | TRBJ2-1 | TRBV4-3 | CASSLALTGGHEQFF | TGCGCCAGCAGCCTAGCCCTGACAGGGGGCCATGAGCAGTTCTTC
TRBD1 | NA | TRBJ2-7 | TRBV7-3 | CASSPQTGTNEQYF | TGTGCCAGCAGCCCTCAGACAGGGACCAACGAGCAGTACTTC
NA | NA | TRBJ1-5 | TRBV7-2 | CASSLGARDNQPQHF | TGTGCCAGCAGCTTAGGCGCCAGGGACAATCAGCCCCAGCATTTT
NA | NA | TRBJ2-2 | TRBV11-2 | CASRFSGVIGELFF | TGTGCCAGCAGATTTTCAGGGGTAATCGGGGAGCTGTTTTTT
NA | NA | TRBJ1-2 | TRBV29-1 | CSVLAQGINYGYTF | TGCAGCGTCCTAGCCCAAGGGATCAACTATGGCTACACCTTC
NA | once | TRBJ2-7 | TRBV5-4 | CASSLARQGLGEQYF | TGTGCCAGCAGCTTGGCCCGACAGGGACTTGGCGAGCAGTACTTC
TRBD2 | once | TRBJ2-5 | TRBV28 | CASSPPGLAGGPRGETQYF | TGTGCCAGCAGTCCGCCGGGACTAGCGGGAGGGCCGAGGGGAGAGACCCAGTACTTC
NA | NA | TRBJ1-3 | TRBV7-2 | CASSPSRNTIYF | TGTGCCAGCAGTCCATCCCGGAACACCATATATTTT
TRBD2 | NA | TRBJ2-7 | TRBV7-8 | CASSPRAPGGEQYF | TGTGCCAGCAGCCCGAGGGCCCCGGGGGGTGAGCAGTACTTC
NA | NA | TRBJ1-4 | TRBV27 | CASSLSGLGHLATNEKLFF | TGTGCCAGCAGTTTATCTGGGCTGGGACACCTTGCAACTAATGAAAAACTGTTTTTT
NA | few | TRBJ1-6 | TRBV10-3 | CAISETTTISDSPLHF | TGTGCCATCAGTGAGACGACAACCATCTCTGATTCACCCCTCCACTTT
TRBD1 | NA | TRBJ2-1 | TRBV7-2 | CASSHPTGGSYNEQFF | TGTGCCAGCAGCCACCCGACAGGGGGCTCCTACAATGAGCAGTTCTTC
TRBD1 | few | TRBJ1-5 | TRBV30 | CAWSVGGTQPQHF | TGTGCCTGGAGTGTAGGGGGCACTCAGCCCCAGCATTTT
TRBD1 | NA | TRBJ1-4 | TRBV7-6 | CASSLEGQGYEKLFF | TGTGCTAGCAGCTTAGAAGGACAGGGCTATGAAAAACTGTTTTTT
NA | NA | TRBJ2-2 | TRBV6-1 | CASSDGTNTGELFF | TGTGCCAGCAGTGACGGGACTAACACCGGGGAGCTGTTTTTT
NA | NA | TRBJ1-1 | TRBV7-3 | CASSSSHGVVKTEAFF | TGTGCCAGCAGCTCGTCCCACGGAGTTGTAAAGACTGAAGCTTTCTTT
NA | NA | TRBJ2-5 | TRBV6-5 | CASSQPGLEYF | TGTGCCAGCAGTCAGCCGGGGTTGGAGTACTTC
TRBD2 | NA | TRBJ2-3 | TRBV6-1 | CASSEFGNSISREGRTDTQYF | TGTGCCAGCAGTGAATTTGGTAATTCTATTTCCCGGGAGGGCCGGACAGATACGCAGTATTTT
NA | NA | TRBJ2-5 | TRBV9 | CASSVIGGGTEETQYF | TGTGCCAGCAGCGTAATAGGTGGGGGGACCGAAGAGACCCAGTACTTC
NA | NA | TRBJ2-1 | TRBV4-3 | CASSHGRAVGEQFF | TGCGCCAGCAGCCACGGCAGGGCAGTGGGGGAGCAGTTCTTC
TRBD1 | NA | TRBJ2-2 | TRBV6-1 | CASTRTGSNTGELFF | TGTGCCAGCACCAGGACAGGATCGAACACCGGGGAGCTGTTTTTT
NA | few | TRBJ2-7 | TRBV11-2 | CASSFIGQSYEQYF | TGTGCCAGCAGCTTCATAGGACAGTCCTACGAGCAGTACTTC
TRBD1 | NA | TRBJ1-1 | TRBV19 | CASSLPGQGPEAFF | TGTGCCAGTAGTCTACCGGGACAGGGTCCTGAAGCTTTCTTT
NA | NA | TRBJ2-7 | TRBV25-1 | CASTRGGLDEQYF | TGTGCCAGCACCAGAGGAGGGTTGGACGAGCAGTACTTC
TRBD2 | NA | TRBJ2-5 | TRBV4-1 | CASSLRTSGEETQYF | TGCGCCAGCAGCCTTCGGACTAGCGGCGAAGAGACCCAGTACTTC
NA | NA | TRBJ2-7 | TRBV7-8 | CASNLAEGRVGAEQYF | TGTGCCAGTAACCTAGCTGAGGGCCGTGTAGGCGCCGAGCAGTACTTC
NA | NA | TRBJ2-2 | TRBV2 | CASNYGPVSGELFF | TGTGCCAGCAATTATGGGCCGGTTTCCGGGGAGCTGTTTTTT
NA | NA | TRBJ2-3 | TRBV9 | CASSVGAGWSTDTQYF | TGTGCCAGCAGCGTAGGAGCAGGGTGGAGCACAGATACGCAGTATTTT
TRBD1 | NA | TRBJ1-1 | TRBV11-3 | CASSSGTAREAFF | TGTGCCAGCAGCTCCGGGACAGCACGGGAAGCTTTCTTT
TRBD2 | NA | TRBJ2-1 | TRBV5-6 | CASSFGLAGGLQQFF | TGTGCCAGCAGCTTCGGGCTAGCGGGAGGGCTACAGCAGTTCTTC
TRBD2 | NA | TRBJ2-2 | TRBV4-2 | CASSQDTAGGTGELFF | TGTGCCAGCAGCCAAGATACAGCGGGAGGCACCGGGGAGCTGTTTTTT
NA | NA | TRBJ1-1 | TRBV9 | CASSGRVGAGAETEAFF | TGTGCCAGCAGCGGTAGAGTTGGGGCGGGGGCGGAAACTGAAGCTTTCTTT
NA | few | TRBJ1-2 | TRBV18 | CASSRRETRSLAGGYTF | TGTGCCAGCTCACGGCGAGAGACAAGGTCCTTGGCTGGTGGCTACACCTTC
NA | NA | TRBJ1-1 | TRBV25-1 | CASSPYHGVNTEAFF | TGTGCCAGCAGTCCCTATCACGGGGTGAACACTGAAGCTTTCTTT